The present TCR beta chain was sequenced within a study of PD-L1 blockade in urothelial cancer listed by TCRdb under 2017. For the wider study: All patients started therapy in about 2014 and received atezolizumab 1,200 mg intravenously every 3 weeks. Pretreatment blood TCR-seq was available for twenty-nine patients, at least one posttreatment blood collection was obtained for roughly 25 patients, and tumor TCR-seq was available for roughly 25 patients. Blood samples gave median yields of about 140,000 T cells and around 88,000 unique TCRs, along with a median clonality of approximately 0.08. Durable clinical benefit was achieved by nine patients but not by the remaining 20. Durable clinical benefit was defined as progression-free survival longer than 6 months, and TCR features were also tested against progression-free and overall survival. The study was an exploratory multi-omic analysis of somatic, immune and clinical correlates of response to PD-L1 blockade with atezolizumab in urothelial cancer. In the same patients, pretreatment tumors underwent whole exome sequencing and RNA sequencing in addition to TCR sequencing. An ECOG performance status of 0 or 1 was recorded for the patients, and 0 to 3 prior chemotherapy regimens had been received by the patients. Pretreatment tumor samples, along with matched peripheral blood serially collected before and after atezolizumab treatment, were subjected to TCR sequencing. About 85% of the roughly 29 patients were males with bladder-origin urothelial cancer, and about 65% of the 29 reported a prior smoking history. Blood samples were analyzed 3 weeks after the start of treatment (second dose) and 6 weeks after the start of treatment.

Reading the germline V gene gives CDR1 SGHRS and CDR2 YFSETQ. V loses 6 bases at its end and J loses 0 bases; junction bases beyond the gene matches: 3. Taken from cysteine to phenylalanine, the CDR3 has 15 residues. Only the CDR3 portion is preserved as DNA: 45 bases, with reading frame beginning at the first base. The label giving this sample's time point can be read as: pretreatment peripheral blood. A total of 25 to 35 patients with locally advanced or metastatic urothelial carcinoma, treated at Memorial Sloan Kettering on a trial protocol, made up the cohort. Peripheral blood mononuclear cells were collected from each patient pretreatment and during treatment, giving between 1 and 8 total time points per patient. The Qiagen DNeasy Blood extraction kit was used to purify genomic DNA from total PBMCs and tumor samples. PBMCs were collected pretreatment and during treatment and were isolated and stored as previously described.

Each PCR received spiked-in synthetic TCR analog templates so that absolute template abundance could be estimated from read counts. TCRbeta CDR3 regions were amplified from genomic DNA with bias-controlled V and J gene primers using the immunoSEQ assay. Rearranged TCRbeta segments were sequenced at approximately 20X coverage. The paper's data handling went like this. Clustering was used to correct sequencing errors, and CDR3s were annotated against IMGT to assign V, D and J genes. Downstream analyses used only productive TCRbeta rearrangements, leaving out any out-of-frame or stop-codon sequences. Clonality was computed as one minus Shannon entropy normalized by the log of the number of unique productive sequences. Fisher's exact test with Benjamini-Hochberg correction, using a cutoff of adjusted p below 0.01, was how clones that differed between time points or between blood and tumor were identified. TCRdb limited this immuneACCESS table to in-frame rearrangements with V and J called. A share of clones is missing; checked studies link under half to unresolved V genes, and the rest is unexplained. V and J calls plus clone size are reproduced from that table; the DNA served to infer D and trimming. This sample gives tens of thousands of clones in total; roughly 90% of them show up just once. The leading ten clones occupy around 1.5% of the sample.

In regard to this clone: No antigen is known for it. The sample holds no much larger clone one base away, and base qualities are not on file.

On the study overall, not on this receptor specifically: Small sample size (n ≈ 30) and many exploratory analyses mean the results are intended to be hypothesis-generating. Patients with durable benefit showed greater expansion of tumor-associated TCR clones in peripheral blood 3 weeks after starting treatment (n ≈ 21, p = 0.022). Improved progression-free and overall survival was associated with having pretreatment peripheral blood TCR clonality below the median.

The rearrangement joined TRBV5-1 to TRBJ1-6; TRBD1 aligns with 7 central bases. Sequenced material: PBMCs, taken around atezolizumab (anti-PD-L1) treatment. This clonotype originated in a man aged 55 to 70 with urothelial cancer. The DNA sequence is given as TGCGCCAGCACAAGGGACAGCTCCTATAATTCACCCCTCCACTTT. Protein translation: CASTRDSSYNSPLHF.